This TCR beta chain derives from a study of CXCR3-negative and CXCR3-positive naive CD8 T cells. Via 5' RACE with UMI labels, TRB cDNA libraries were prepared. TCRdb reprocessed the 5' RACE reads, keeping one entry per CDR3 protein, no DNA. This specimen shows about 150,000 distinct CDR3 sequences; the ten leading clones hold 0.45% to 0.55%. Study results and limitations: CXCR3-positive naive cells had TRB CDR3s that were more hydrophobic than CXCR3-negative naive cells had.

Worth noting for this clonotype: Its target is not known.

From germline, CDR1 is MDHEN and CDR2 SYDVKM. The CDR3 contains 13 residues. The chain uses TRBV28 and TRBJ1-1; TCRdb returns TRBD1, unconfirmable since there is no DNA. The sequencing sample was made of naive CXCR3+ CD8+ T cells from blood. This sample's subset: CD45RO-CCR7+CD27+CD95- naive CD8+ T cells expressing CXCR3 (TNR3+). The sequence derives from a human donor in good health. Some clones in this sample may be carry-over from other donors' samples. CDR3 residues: CASSWTGPSEAFF.